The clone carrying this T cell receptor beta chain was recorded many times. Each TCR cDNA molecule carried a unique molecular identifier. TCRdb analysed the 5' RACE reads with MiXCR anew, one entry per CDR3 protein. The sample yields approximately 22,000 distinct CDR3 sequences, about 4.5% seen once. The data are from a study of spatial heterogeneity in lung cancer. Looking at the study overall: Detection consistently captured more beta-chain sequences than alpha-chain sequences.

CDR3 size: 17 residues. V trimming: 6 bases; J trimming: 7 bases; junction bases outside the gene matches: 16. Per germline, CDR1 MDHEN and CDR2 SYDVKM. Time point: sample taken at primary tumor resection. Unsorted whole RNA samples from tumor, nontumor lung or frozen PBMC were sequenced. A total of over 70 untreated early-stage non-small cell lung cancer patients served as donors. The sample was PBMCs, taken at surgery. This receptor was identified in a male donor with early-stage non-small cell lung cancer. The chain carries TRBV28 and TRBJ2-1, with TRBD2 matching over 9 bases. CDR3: CASSPVNLSGRTNEQFF. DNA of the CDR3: TGTGCCAGCAGCCCCGTTAATTTGAGCGGGAGGACGAATGAGCAGTTCTTC.